This TCR beta chain is drawn from a study of blood T cell repertoires in COVID-19. About the study: COVID-19 samples from acute and convalescent phases originated in the United States, Italy and Spain. T cells, B-cell-depleted T cells, or PBMCs supplied cDNA or gDNA.

Germline V gives CDR1 MNHEY, CDR2 SVGAGI. The junction had 2 bases not matched to a gene; V was cut back by 5 bases and J by 4 bases. The CDR3 loop spans 13 amino acids. Authors' data handling: For nucleated cells, counts were estimated from reference gene primer amplification. Method: immunoSEQ multiplex PCR; TCRdb's copy keeps in-frame clones and lacks some. V and J calls and clone size are given by that table; D and trimming were obtained from the DNA. This table holds roughly 21,000 clones, roughly 90% found once. This receptor was obtained from a man between 65 and 79 years old with active COVID-19. Sequencing input: peripheral blood. V gene TRBV6-5 combines with J gene TRBJ1-1; TRBD1 aligns across 9 bases. The CDR3 here is CASSTDRGTEAFF. The DNA of the CDR3 is TGTGCCAGCAGTACGGACAGGGGCACTGAAGCTTTCTTT.